This TCR beta chain is from a study of CD8 T cells in ankylosing spondylitis. The V end was cut by 2 bases, the J end by 7 bases, with 5 bases between. The germline V gene encodes CDR1 KGHSH and CDR2 LQKENI. This CDR3 contains 12 residues. Via MiXCR, TCRdb re-called the 5' RACE reads, giving one row per CDR3 protein. The sample yields about 140,000 distinct CDR3 sequences, 7% to 10% seen once. This clonotype appeared a few times. The source material was synovial fluid, either unsorted or a sorted T cell fraction (not recorded which). The chain links TRBV18 to TRBJ1-4; D is unresolved. This receptor was obtained from a male donor with ankylosing spondylitis. CDR3 coding DNA: TGTGCCAGCTCACCAGGGTTTGAAAAACTGTTTTTT. Translating it yields CASSPGFEKLFF.